Only a few counts were recorded for the clone carrying this TCR beta chain. Its specificity is not known. The sample originates from a study of beta chain features in type 1 diabetes. Across the whole study: Researchers looked at approximately 110,000,000 sorted cells across all samples.

Of the isolated RNA, all was reverse transcribed, and so the sequenced material was expressed TCRB transcripts. Here immunoSEQ multiplex PCR was the method, and the copy in TCRdb shows in-frame clones only, minus some. The sample includes approximately 140,000 clones, around 7% of them seen just once. Overall study results and limits: In these data, an HLA type influence on TCRB rearrangement remained unresolved. Across all four CD4+ subsets, people with type 1 diabetes showed modestly shorter TCRB CDR3s.

V lost 6 bases to trimming and J lost 2 bases, with 13 bases between them. There are 14 residues in the CDR3. The V gene's germline CDR1 is SGHAT and CDR2 FQNNGV. The collection from each donor was one heparinised blood draw averaging roughly 110 mL. The rearrangement joins TRBV11-2 to TRBJ1-2; D might be TRBD1 (6 bases). Sequencing used central memory CD4+ T cells from blood. The clonotype originates from a woman aged 25 to 39 in good health. The CDR3 is CASRTPGANYGYTF. CDR3 coding DNA: TGTGCCAGCAGGACCCCAGGGGCGAACTATGGCTACACCTTC.